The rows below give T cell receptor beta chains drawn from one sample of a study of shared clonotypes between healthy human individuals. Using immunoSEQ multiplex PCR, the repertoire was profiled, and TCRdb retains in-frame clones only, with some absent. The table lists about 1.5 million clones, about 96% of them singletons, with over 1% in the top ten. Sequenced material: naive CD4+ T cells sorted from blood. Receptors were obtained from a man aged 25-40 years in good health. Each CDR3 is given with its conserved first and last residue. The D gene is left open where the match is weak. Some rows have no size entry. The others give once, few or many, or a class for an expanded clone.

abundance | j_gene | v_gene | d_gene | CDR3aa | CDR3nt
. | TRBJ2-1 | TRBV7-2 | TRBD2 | CASSLSGRPSYNEQFF | TGTGCCAGCAGCTTAAGCGGGAGACCCTCCTACAATGAGCAGTTCTTC
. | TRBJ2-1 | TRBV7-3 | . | CASSLSGVEQFF | TGTGCCAGCAGCTTAAGTGGGGTTGAGCAGTTCTTC
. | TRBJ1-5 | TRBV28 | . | CASGTLNQPQHF | TGTGCCTCCGGGACACTTAATCAGCCCCAGCATTTT
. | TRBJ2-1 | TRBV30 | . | CAWSVTTRVEQFF | TGTGCCTGGAGTGTAACGACTAGGGTGGAGCAGTTCTTC
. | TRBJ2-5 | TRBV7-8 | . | CASSLMGRQETQYF | TGTGCCAGCAGCTTAATGGGTCGTCAGGAGACCCAGTACTTC
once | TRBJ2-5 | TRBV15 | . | CATSRDAGPEETQYF | TGTGCCACCAGCAGAGATGCCGGACCTGAAGAGACCCAGTACTTC
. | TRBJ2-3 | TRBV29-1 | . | CSVEHSSTDTQYF | TGCAGCGTTGAGCACAGCAGCACAGATACGCAGTATTTT
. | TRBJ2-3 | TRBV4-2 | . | CASSQPRRGDTQYF | TGTGCCAGCAGCCAACCGCGACGGGGGGATACGCAGTATTTT
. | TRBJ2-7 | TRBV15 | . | CATSRDRASLEQYF | TGTGCCACCAGCAGAGATAGGGCTTCTCTGGAGCAGTACTTC
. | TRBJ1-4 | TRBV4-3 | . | CASSQEVQSATNEKLFF | TGCGCCAGCAGCCAAGAAGTACAGTCTGCAACTAATGAAAAACTGTTTTTT
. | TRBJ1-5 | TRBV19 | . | CASSISSGSLGNQPQHF | TGTGCCAGTAGTATAAGTTCAGGCTCCCTGGGCAATCAGCCCCAGCATTTT
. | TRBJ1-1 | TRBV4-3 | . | CASSPGRWSNTEAFF | TGCGCCAGCAGCCCCGGGAGGTGGTCGAACACTGAAGCTTTCTTT
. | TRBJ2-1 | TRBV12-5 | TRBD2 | CASGLRAGLGNEQFF | TGTGCTAGTGGTTTAAGGGCGGGACTAGGCAATGAGCAGTTCTTC
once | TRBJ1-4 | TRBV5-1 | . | CASAPTVSEKLFF | TGCGCCAGCGCTCCGACAGTTTCCGAAAAACTGTTTTTT
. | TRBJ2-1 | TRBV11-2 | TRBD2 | CASSLLAGQFF | TGTGCCAGCAGCTTACTAGCGGGTCAGTTCTTC
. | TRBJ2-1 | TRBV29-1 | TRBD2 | CSVHTTGTRNEQFF | TGCAGCGTCCATACCACCGGGACTAGAAACGAGCAGTTCTTC
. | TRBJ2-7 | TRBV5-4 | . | CASSLARDVYF | TGTGCCAGCAGCTTGGCAAGGGACGTGTACTTC
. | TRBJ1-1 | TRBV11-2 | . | CASSLGRNTEAFF | TGTGCCAGCAGCTTAGGACGGAACACTGAAGCTTTCTTT
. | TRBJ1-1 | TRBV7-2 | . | CATAGHPNTEAFF | TGTGCCACCGCGGGACACCCGAACACTGAAGCTTTCTTT
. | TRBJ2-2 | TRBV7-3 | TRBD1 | CASSLSYRGANTGELFF | TGTGCCAGCAGCTTATCTTACAGGGGGGCGAACACCGGGGAGCTGTTTTTT
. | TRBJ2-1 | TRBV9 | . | CASSVVNNYNEQFF | TGTGCCAGCAGCGTAGTAAACAACTACAATGAGCAGTTCTTC
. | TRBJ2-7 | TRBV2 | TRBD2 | CASSDRGRGEQYF | TGTGCCAGCAGTGACCGCGGGAGGGGTGAGCAGTACTTC
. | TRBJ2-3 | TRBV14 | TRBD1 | CASSQIAGTGAGTDTQYF | TGTGCCAGCAGCCAAATCGCCGGGACAGGGGCCGGCACAGATACGCAGTATTTT
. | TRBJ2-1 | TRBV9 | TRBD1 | CASSVEQGYWNEQFF | TGTGCCAGCAGCGTAGAACAGGGGTATTGGAATGAGCAGTTCTTC
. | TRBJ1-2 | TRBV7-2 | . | CASSLGGPGGSGYTF | TGTGCCAGCAGCTTAGGAGGGCCCGGTGGGAGTGGCTACACCTTC
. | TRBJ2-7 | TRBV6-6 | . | CASSYSKQASYEQYF | TGTGCCAGCAGTTACTCGAAACAGGCGAGCTACGAGCAGTACTTC
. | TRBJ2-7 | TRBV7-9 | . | CASSLDPLYEQYF | TGTGCCAGCAGCTTAGACCCGCTATACGAGCAGTACTTC
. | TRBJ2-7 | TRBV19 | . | CASSFRRDSYEQYF | TGTGCCAGTAGTTTCCGACGGGACTCCTACGAGCAGTACTTC
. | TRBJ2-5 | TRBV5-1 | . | CASSLGGDQETQYF | TGCGCCAGCAGCTTGGGGGGAGACCAAGAGACCCAGTACTTC
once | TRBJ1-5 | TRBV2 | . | CASSEVSNQPQHF | TGTGCCAGCAGTGAAGTGAGCAATCAGCCCCAGCATTTT
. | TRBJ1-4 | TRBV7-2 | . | CASSIREQGYGEKLFF | TGTGCCAGCAGCATACGTGAGCAGGGTTATGGTGAAAAACTGTTTTTT
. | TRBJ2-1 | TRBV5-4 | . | CASSFTSGNEQFF | TGTGCCAGCAGCTTTACAAGCGGGAATGAGCAGTTCTTC
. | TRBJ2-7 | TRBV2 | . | CASNGATYEQYF | TGTGCCAGCAATGGGGCCACCTACGAGCAGTACTTC
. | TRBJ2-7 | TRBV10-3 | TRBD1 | CAISATGTYYEQYF | TGTGCCATCAGTGCGACAGGGACCTACTACGAGCAGTACTTC
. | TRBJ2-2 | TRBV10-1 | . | CASSALSTGELFF | TGCGCCAGCAGTGCCTTGAGCACCGGGGAGCTGTTTTTT
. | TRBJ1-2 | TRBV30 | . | CAWSPWGVRGYTF | TGTGCCTGGAGCCCCTGGGGGGTAAGGGGCTACACCTTC
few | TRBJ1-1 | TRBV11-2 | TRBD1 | CASSPNRGGTEAFF | TGTGCCAGCAGCCCCAACAGGGGTGGCACTGAAGCTTTCTTT
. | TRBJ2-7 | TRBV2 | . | CASTRGAGVPYEQYF | TGTGCCAGCACCCGGGGGGCGGGAGTCCCCTACGAGCAGTACTTC
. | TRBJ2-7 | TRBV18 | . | CASSPTGPYEQYF | TGTGCCAGCTCACCTACAGGGCCGTACGAGCAGTACTTC
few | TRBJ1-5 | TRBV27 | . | CASSTTNQPQHF | TGTGCCAGCAGCACAACCAATCAGCCCCAGCATTTT
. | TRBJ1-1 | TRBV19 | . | CASRARGPNTEAFF | TGTGCCAGCCGAGCGAGGGGCCCGAACACTGAAGCTTTCTTT
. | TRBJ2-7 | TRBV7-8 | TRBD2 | CASSQGGGVEQYF | TGTGCCAGCAGCCAGGGTGGGGGGGTCGAGCAGTACTTC
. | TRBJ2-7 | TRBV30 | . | CAWSVRSPGEQYF | TGTGCCTGGAGTGTACGCTCCCCCGGCGAGCAGTACTTC
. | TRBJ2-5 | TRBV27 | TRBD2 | CASSPGTSPSQETQYF | TGTGCCAGCAGTCCCGGGACTAGCCCTTCCCAAGAGACCCAGTACTTC
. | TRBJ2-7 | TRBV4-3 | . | CASSQETTLSGSSYEQYF | TGCGCCAGCAGCCAAGAGACAACTCTGTCCGGTAGCTCCTACGAGCAGTACTTC
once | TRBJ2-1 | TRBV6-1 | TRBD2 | CASSGLAGGGNEQFF | TGTGCCAGCAGTGGACTAGCGGGAGGTGGGAATGAGCAGTTCTTC
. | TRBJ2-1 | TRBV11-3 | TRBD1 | CASSPGQGGYNEQFF | TGTGCCAGCAGCCCCGGACAGGGGGGGTACAATGAGCAGTTCTTC
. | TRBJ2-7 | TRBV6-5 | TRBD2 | CASSYGTTPTYEQYF | TGTGCCAGCAGTTACGGGACTACCCCCACCTACGAGCAGTACTTC